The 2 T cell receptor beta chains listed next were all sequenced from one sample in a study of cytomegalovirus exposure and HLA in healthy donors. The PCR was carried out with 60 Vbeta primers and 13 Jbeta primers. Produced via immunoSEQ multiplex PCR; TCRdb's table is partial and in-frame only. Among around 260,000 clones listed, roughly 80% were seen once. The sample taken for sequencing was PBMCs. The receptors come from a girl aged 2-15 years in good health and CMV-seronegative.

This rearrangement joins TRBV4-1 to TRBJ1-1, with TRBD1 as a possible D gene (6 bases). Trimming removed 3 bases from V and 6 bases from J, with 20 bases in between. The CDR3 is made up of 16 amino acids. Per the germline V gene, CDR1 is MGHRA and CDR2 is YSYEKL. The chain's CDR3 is CASSHLHRQAPAEAFF. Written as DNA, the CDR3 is TGCGCCAGCAGCCATCTACATAGACAGGCCCCTGCTGAAGCTTTCTTT.

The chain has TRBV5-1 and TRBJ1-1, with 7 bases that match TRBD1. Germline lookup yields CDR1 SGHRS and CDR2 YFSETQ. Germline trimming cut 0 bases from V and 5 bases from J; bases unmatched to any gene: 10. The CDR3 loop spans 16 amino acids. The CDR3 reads CASSLVRQGLGTEAFF. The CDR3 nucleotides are TGCGCCAGCAGCTTGGTCCGACAGGGCCTGGGGACTGAAGCTTTCTTT.